A few counts support the clone carrying this T cell receptor beta chain. The antigen remains unidentified. The data stem from a study of T-cell memory formation after mild COVID-19. Study context: TCR clusters were mostly donor specific.

Regarding the study as a whole: Contracting CD8+ clones were enriched in EMRA, CD4+ mainly in CM and EM.

TCRdb analysed the 5' RACE reads with MiXCR anew, one entry per CDR3 protein. The data show 470,000 or so distinct CDR3 sequences, roughly 23% seen once. Trimming left V 8 bases short and J 2 bases short, with 15 bases between. The CDR3 sequence is 15 residues long. Germline lookup yields CDR1 KGHDR and CDR2 SFDVKD. Sequenced input: PBMCs or a T cell subset sorted from them (not recorded which). This clonotype was sampled from an adult woman who had mild COVID-19 (a few samples of this study predate the infection). Cell type and time point are not known. The V call is TRBV24-1, the J call TRBJ2-1; D possibly uses TRBD1 or TRBD2 (5 bases each). Here the CDR3 reads CATKATGAAYNEQFF. The CDR3 DNA is TGTGCCACCAAGGCGACCGGGGCAGCCTACAATGAGCAGTTCTTC.